The 8 T cell receptor beta chains presented below share a single source sample, sequenced in a study of T cell responses to AZD1222 COVID-19 vaccine. Only in-frame clones appear in the TCRdb table, and some are missing; sequencing was by immunoSEQ multiplex PCR. The sample has roughly 130,000 clones; roughly 87% are singletons. The sample in question was peripheral blood, obtained on day 0 of AZD1222 vaccination. The receptors were sampled from an adult in good health.

The chain recombines TRBV28 with TRBJ1-5; TRBD1 is a possible D gene (6 bases). V was cut by 5 bases and J by 2 bases, with 10 bases left in between. CDR3 length equals 14 residues. From germline, CDR1 is MDHEN and CDR2 SYDVKM. The CDR3 nucleotides are TGTGCCAGCAGTCTTCGACAGGGCAATCAGCCCCAGCATTTT. Translation gives CASSLRQGNQPQHF.

The chain employs TRBV14 and TRBJ2-5; 10 nucleotides match TRBD1. The germline V gene encodes CDR1 SGHDN and CDR2 FVKESK. This CDR3 is built from 17 residues. With V trimmed by 3 bases and J by 0 bases, 7 bases remained unmatched. The CDR3 DNA sequence: TGTGCCAGCAGCCAGGCAAAGGGACAGGGGAACCAAGAGACCCAGTACTTC. Its translation: CASSQAKGQGNQETQYF.

This chain connects TRBV28 to TRBJ2-2; D not resolved. Trimming cost V 6 bases and J 0 bases, with 17 bases left between them. Per germline, CDR1 MDHEN and CDR2 SYDVKM. The CDR3 is 17 residues long. The CDR3 sequence is CASSYSLKLSNTGELFF. The CDR3 DNA follows: TGTGCCAGCAGCTACTCCCTAAAATTGTCGAACACCGGGGAGCTGTTTTTT.

This clone was counted a few times. This chain uses TRBV6-5 with TRBJ2-7, with 8 bases fitting TRBD1. V shed 6 bases and J 0 bases; nucleotides not matched to a gene: 4. The germline gives CDR1 MNHEY, CDR2 SVGAGI. CDR3 length equals 14 residues. The CDR3 DNA sequence: TGTGCCAGCAGCGCCGGGACAGGCTCCTACGAGCAGTACTTC. Protein product: CASSAGTGSYEQYF.

This chain connects TRBV7-2 to TRBJ1-5; D unresolved. V lost 1 base, J lost 7 bases, and 5 bases lay in between. CDR1 is SGHTA, CDR2 FQGNSA, per germline. The CDR3 extends over 12 amino acids. The CDR3: CASSLELQPQHF. DNA of the CDR3: TGTGCCAGCAGCTTAGAATTGCAGCCCCAGCATTTT.

The chain has TRBV5-6 and TRBJ1-5, with 7 bases matching TRBD1. With V trimmed by 4 bases and J by 5 bases, 6 bases remained unmatched. The germline V gene encodes CDR1 SGHDT and CDR2 YYEEEE. The CDR3 length is 14 residues. CDR3: CASSPRGGDQPQHF. CDR3 in DNA: TGTGCCAGCAGCCCCAGGGGGGGCGATCAGCCCCAGCATTTT.

The chain is built from TRBV2 and TRBJ1-5; the D gene is possibly TRBD1 (5 bases). V lost 8 bases, J lost 6 bases, and 11 bases lay in between. From germline, CDR1 is SNHLY and CDR2 FYNNEI. This CDR3 has 12 amino acids. The CDR3 coding sequence is TGTGCCAGCGGAAGGGGTAGTCAGCCCCAGCATTTT. As protein: CASGRGSQPQHF.

This clone occurred a few times. V and J are TRBV19 and TRBJ2-3, with TRBD2 matching 15 bases. CDR1 and CDR2 from the germline V gene are LNHDA and SQIVND (reference sequence). CDR3 length equals 18 residues. With V trimmed by 6 bases and J by 6 bases, 13 bases remained unmatched. DNA for the CDR3: TGTGCCAGTAGGCTCCACTCTGGACTAGCGGGGGGGGTGGATACGCAGTATTTT. Protein sequence: CASRLHSGLAGGVDTQYF.